This T cell receptor (beta chain) is from a study of blood T cells in healthy people across ages. For the second PCR, which ran for about 7 to 12 cycles, a sample-barcoded 5' primer and a J-beta primer mix were used. MiXCR, run by TCRdb on the 5' RACE reads, gives a single entry per CDR3 protein. The data contain over 550,000 distinct CDR3 sequences, less than 35% of them seen just once; the ten biggest clones take up about a sixth. This clonotype appeared many times. The CDR3 contains 14 residues. Trimming left V 8 bases short and J 2 bases short, with 16 bases between. From germline, CDR1 is SGHTA and CDR2 FQGNSA.

The chain is built from TRBV7-2 and TRBJ2-7, with D possibly TRBD1 on 5 matching bases. The sequencing sample was made of blood. This sequence was found in a woman of 80 years or more in good health. In DNA form, the CDR3 reads TGTGCCAGCGCTGAACAGGAGCCCCCCTACGAGCAGTACTTC. This gives the protein CASAEQEPPYEQYF.